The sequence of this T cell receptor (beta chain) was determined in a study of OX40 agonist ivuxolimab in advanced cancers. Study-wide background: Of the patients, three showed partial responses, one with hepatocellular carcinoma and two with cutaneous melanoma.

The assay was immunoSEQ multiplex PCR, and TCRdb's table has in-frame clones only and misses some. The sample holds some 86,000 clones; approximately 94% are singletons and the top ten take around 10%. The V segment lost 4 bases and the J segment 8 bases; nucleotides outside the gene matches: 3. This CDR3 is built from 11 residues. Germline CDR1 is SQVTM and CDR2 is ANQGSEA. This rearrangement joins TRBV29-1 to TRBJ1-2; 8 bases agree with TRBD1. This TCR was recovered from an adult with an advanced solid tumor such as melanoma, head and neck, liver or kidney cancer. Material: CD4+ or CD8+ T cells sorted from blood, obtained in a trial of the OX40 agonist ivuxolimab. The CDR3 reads CSVVGQEGYTF. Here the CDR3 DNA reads TGCAGCGTTGTGGGACAGGAGGGCTACACCTTC.